These 15 T cell receptor beta chains were sequenced from one sample in a study of beta chain features in type 1 diabetes. The isolated RNA, all of it, was reverse transcribed, so expressed TCRB transcripts were what got sequenced. Assay used: immunoSEQ multiplex PCR; TCRdb lists only in-frame clones, some missing. The table lists 300,000 to 450,000 clones, over 10% of them singletons. The sequenced sample consisted of naive CD4+ T cells from blood. These receptor sequences come from a young man in good health.

This clone came up a few times. The rearrangement links TRBV5-4 to TRBJ2-4; weak D call: TRBD1 (5 bases). Germline assignment: CDR1 SGHNT and CDR2 YYREEE (reference sequence). V was clipped by 1 base and J by 1 base, with 6 bases between them. The CDR3 runs 14 residues. DNA for the CDR3: TGTGCCAGCAGCTTGCAGGGTGCCAAAAACATTCAGTACTTC. It translates to CASSLQGAKNIQYF.

The V gene is TRBV6-5, the J gene TRBJ2-3; TRBD2 aligns across 8 bases. V dropped 7 bases and J dropped 5; count of bases not matched to a gene: 11. Germline CDR1 reads MNHEY; CDR2 reads SVGAGI. CDR3 size: 15 residues. This CDR3 is CASTQAGEHGDTQYF. The CDR3 DNA reads as TGTGCCAGCACTCAAGCGGGAGAACATGGAGATACGCAGTATTTT.

This clone was seen more than once but under ten times. This sequence joins TRBV5-1 and TRBJ2-7; TRBD2 matches at 7 bases. Germline V CDR1 and CDR2: SGHRS, YFSETQ. J gave up 4 bases and V 0 bases, and 7 bases lay outside the gene matches. This CDR3 has 15 amino acids. The CDR3 spells CASSLAPGAGYEQYF. The CDR3 bases are TGCGCCAGCAGCTTGGCCCCGGGAGCGGGATACGAGCAGTACTTC.

This clone was seen a few times. This chain connects TRBV30 to TRBJ2-4; D is ambiguous. The V gene's germline CDR1 is GTSNPN and CDR2 SVGIG (reference sequence). The CDR3 is 12 amino acids. Trimming removed 0 bases at V and 7 bases at J, with 7 bases between. This CDR3 is CAWSVEINIQYF. The DNA of the CDR3 is TGTGCCTGGAGTGTGGAGATCAACATTCAGTACTTC.

This clone occurred a few times. This rearrangement joins TRBV7-9 to TRBJ2-7, with a possible D match to TRBD1 (6 bases). Germline-derived CDR1 and CDR2 are SEHNR and FQNEAQ (reference sequence). The CDR3 length is 15 residues. With 0 bases removed from V and 2 bases from J, the gap between germline ends came to 11 bases. In DNA form, the CDR3 reads TGTGCCAGCAGCTTAGCGATAGGACAGCCCTACGAGCAGTACTTC. Translated: CASSLAIGQPYEQYF.

There are a few counts of this clone. The chain joins TRBV5-4 to TRBJ2-7, with 7 bases matching TRBD2. CDR1 is SGHNT and CDR2 is YYREEE in the germline V gene (reference sequence). CDR3 length equals 15 residues. V was clipped by 1 base and J by 4 bases; unmatched bases: 8. This CDR3 is CASSLLTGGGYEQYF. In nucleotides, the CDR3 is TGTGCCAGCAGCTTGCTCACGGGGGGAGGATACGAGCAGTACTTC.

V is TRBV4-1 and J is TRBJ1-4; tentative D call: TRBD1 (6 bases). CDR3 size: 16 residues. The germline V gene has CDR1 MGHRA and CDR2 YSYEKL. V was trimmed by 1 base and J by 8 bases, leaving 17 bases between them. The CDR3 sequence is CASSQGAGAIGEKLFF. DNA of the CDR3: TGCGCCAGCAGCCAAGGGGCAGGGGCGATTGGGGAAAAACTGTTTTTT.

About this clone: A junction boundary mismatches the germline segment, possibly from a read error. CDR3 sequence: CASSSLRGEIQYF. The CDR3 DNA is TGTGCCAGCAGCTCCCTCAGGGGGGAGATCCAGTACTTC. This sequence joins TRBV5-6 and TRBJ2-5; weak D call: TRBD1 (7 bases). Germline-derived CDR1 and CDR2 are SGHDT and YYEEEE. CDR3 length equals 13 residues.

The V and J genes are TRBV18 and TRBJ1-4; 7 bases fit TRBD1. Germline CDR1 and CDR2: KGHSH and LQKENI. J was trimmed by 4 bases and V by 3 bases; bases with no gene match: 8. The CDR3 has 16 residues. The CDR3 sequence is CASSPKGGQSNEKLFF. The DNA for the CDR3 is TGTGCCAGCTCACCGAAGGGGGGACAGAGTAATGAAAAACTGTTTTTT.

V is TRBV23-1 and J is TRBJ1-5; TRBD1 matches 9 bases. TRBV23-1 qualifies as an ORF whose function is uncertain. The V and J ends lost 10 bases and 5 bases, in that order; junction bases with no gene match: 12. This CDR3 is 15 amino acids long. The CDR3 coding sequence is TGCGCCAACGTTAATCAGGGACAGGGTGATCAGCCCCAGCATTTT. Translation: CANVNQGQGDQPQHF.

This chain links TRBV2 with TRBJ2-7; maybe TRBD1 (6 bases). This CDR3 is built from 14 residues. V gave up 1 base and J gave up 6 bases, with 13 bases separating them. Germline V gives CDR1 SNHLY, CDR2 FYNNEI. The CDR3, as DNA: TGTGCCAGCAGTGAAGGGGGACACGGCTTCGAGCAGTACTTC. Protein product: CASSEGGHGFEQYF. Combining the CDR3 with reference TRBV2 and TRBJ2-7 gives the whole variable domain EPEVTQTPSHQVTQMGQEVILRCVPISNHLYFYWYRQILGQKVEFLVSFYNNEISEKSEIFDDQFSVERPDGSNFTLKIRSTKLEDSAMYFCASSEGGHGFEQYFGPGTRLTVT.

The chain recombines TRBV9 with TRBJ2-3, with TRBD2 matching 16 bases. Germline lookup yields CDR1 SGDLS and CDR2 YYNGEE. V trimming: 0 bases; J trimming: 5 bases; junction bases outside the gene matches: 6. There are 18 residues in the CDR3. CDR3 in amino acids: CASSVASGTSGGVDTQYF. The CDR3 nucleotides are TGTGCCAGCAGCGTAGCTTCCGGGACTAGCGGGGGGGTAGATACGCAGTATTTT.

The genes are TRBV28 and TRBJ2-6; 7 nucleotides match TRBD1. The CDR3 runs to 15 residues. V lost 4 bases, J lost 4 bases, and 4 bases stayed unmatched. CDR1 and CDR2 from the germline V gene are MDHEN and SYDVKM. Here the CDR3 reads CASSSTGTGANVLTF. In DNA, the CDR3 is TGTGCCAGCAGTTCGACAGGGACCGGGGCCAACGTCCTGACTTTC.

V is TRBV6-1 and J is TRBJ2-1; the D is unclear. V was pared by 8 bases and J by 0 bases, with 11 bases between. The CDR3 runs to 14 residues. Germline loops: CDR1 MNHNS, CDR2 SASEGT. The CDR3 loop reads CASQVLSSYNEQFF. Here the CDR3 DNA reads TGTGCCAGCCAGGTCCTAAGCTCCTACAATGAGCAGTTCTTC.

The chain links TRBV18 to TRBJ2-7, with a possible D match to TRBD2 (7 bases). CDR3 size: 15 residues. The V end lost 6 bases, the J end lost 6 bases, and 21 bases lay between the germline ends. The germline V gene encodes CDR1 KGHSH and CDR2 LQKENI. The CDR3 reads CASSSDRGAGGEQYF. CDR3 nucleotide sequence: TGTGCCAGCTCGTCGGACCGGGGGGCCGGCGGCGAGCAGTACTTC.